A single sample gave rise to the 32 T cell receptor beta chains below, sequenced in a study of blood T cells in healthy people across ages (dated by TCRdb to about 2015). The library relied on 5' RACE. The sequencer was an Illumina HiSeq 2500. A second about 7 to 12 cycle PCR used a sample-barcoded 5' primer and a J-beta primer mix. TCRdb redid the processing of the public reads, applying fastp at Q25 and MiXCR, and retained in-frame beta chains. All rows with the same CDR3 protein become a single entry with the most common DNA and genes. A total of 700,000 to 1,000,000 distinct CDR3 sequences appear in this sample, around two fifths of them only once. 15% to 25% of the sample lies in the top ten. The source material was blood. The receptors stem from a man in his 60s in good health.

V gene TRBV30 combines with J gene TRBJ1-4; D gene uncertain. The CDR3 covers 13 residues. The germline gives CDR1 GTSNPN, CDR2 SVGIG (reference sequence). Trimming cost V 3 bases and J 5 bases, with 10 bases left between them. CDR3 DNA sequence: TGTGCCTGGAGGGAGGTCGACAATGAAAAACTGTTTTTT. Amino acids: CAWREVDNEKLFF.

This clonotype has at least ten counts. This chain uses TRBV19 with TRBJ2-7; D is uncertain. This CDR3 is 13 amino acids long. Per germline, CDR1 LNHDA and CDR2 SQIVND (reference sequence). Trimming took 3 bases from V and 1 from J, leaving 7 bases between them. The CDR3 reads CASSMRLSYEQYF. The CDR3 nucleotides read TGTGCCAGTAGTATGCGACTGTCCTACGAGCAGTACTTC.

The chain employs TRBV30 and TRBJ1-2; D not certain. V was cut by 1 base and J by 5 bases, with 2 bases left in between. Germline loops: CDR1 GTSNPN, CDR2 SVGIG (reference sequence). This CDR3 region has 10 residues. CDR3 DNA sequence: TGTGCCTGGAGTGATTATGGCTACACCTTC. As protein: CAWSDYGYTF.

This clonotype was detected only a few times. The chain recombines TRBV7-2 with TRBJ2-1; tentatively, D is TRBD1 (5 bases). CDR3 length equals 15 residues. CDR1 and CDR2 from the germline V gene are SGHTA and FQGNSA. Between the trimmed V and J ends, which lost 6 bases and 4 bases, there was a span of 16 bases. CDR3 sequence reads: CASSFGRVIYNEQFF. Written as DNA, the CDR3 is TGTGCCAGCAGTTTCGGCAGGGTAATTTACAATGAGCAGTTCTTC. Together with reference TRBV7-2 and TRBJ2-1, the CDR3 gives the full variable domain: GAGVSQSPSNKVTEKGKDVELRCDPISGHTALYWYRQSLGQGLEFLIYFQGNSAPDKSGLPSDRFSAERTGGSVSTLTIQRTQQEDSAVYLCASSFGRVIYNEQFFGPGTRLTVL.

The chain has TRBV11-2 and TRBJ2-4, with 7 positions matching TRBD1. The J call may be wrong; the DNA end is better matched by TRBJ2-7. The CDR3 sequence is 14 residues long. CDR1 is SGHAT, CDR2 FQNNGV, per germline. The CDR3 coding sequence is TGTGCCAGCAGCTCCGAGACAGGGATCTACGAGCAGTACTTC. This encodes CASSSETGIYEQYF.

The V call is TRBV27, the J call TRBJ1-6; D is uncertain. CDR3 length: 13 amino acids. Per germline, CDR1 MNHEY and CDR2 SMNVEV (reference sequence). The V end lost 6 bases, the J end lost 3 bases, and 6 bases lay between the germline ends. CDR3 sequence: CASRQIYNSPLHF. CDR3 DNA: TGTGCCAGCAGGCAGATCTATAATTCACCCCTCCACTTT.

V usage is TRBV12-3 or TRBV12-4 and J usage is TRBJ2-5, with 9 nucleotides matching TRBD2. V lost 3 bases, J lost 11 bases, and 31 bases stayed unmatched. The CDR3 has 21 amino acids. CDR3 bases: TGTGCCAGCAGTTTCCCCAGAGGGTCACTGCGCGGGGGGGCCTTGGACAATGAGCAGTACTTC. This codes for CASSFPRGSLRGGALDNEQYF.

The CDR3 coding sequence is TGTGCCTGGAGAGGGATAGGTTATCTTCCGGGCTACACCTTC. This codes for CAWRGIGYLPGYTF. The V call is TRBV30, the J call TRBJ1-2; no definite D call. CDR1 and CDR2 (germline): GTSNPN, SVGIG (reference sequence). The CDR3 runs 14 residues. V gave up 3 bases and J gave up 8 bases, with 19 bases separating them.

This clonotype has more than one count but fewer than ten. The chain recombines TRBV12-3 or TRBV12-4 with TRBJ2-1; 7 nucleotides match TRBD1. The CDR3 extends over 14 amino acids. With 3 bases clipped from V and 7 bases from J, the junction kept 6 bases outside the gene matches. The CDR3 nucleotides are TGTGCCAGCAGTTTTGGACAGGTTAAGAATGAGCAGTTCTTC. Translating it yields CASSFGQVKNEQFF.

This chain joins TRBV12-3 or TRBV12-4 and TRBJ1-2; the D gene is possibly TRBD1 (5 bases). The CDR3 contains 19 residues. V gave up 2 bases and J gave up 1 base, with 23 bases separating them. This CDR3 reads CASSLRLGIGRGNNYGYTF. In nucleotides, the CDR3 is TGTGCCAGCAGTTTACGGTTGGGGATCGGTAGGGGAAATAACTATGGCTACACCTTC.

The chain uses TRBV6-5 and TRBJ1-3; D unclear. V lost 0 bases and J lost 2, with 14 bases in between. Germline V gene data show CDR1 as MNHEY and CDR2 as SVGAGI. This CDR3 comprises 17 residues. CDR3 in amino acids: CASSYSGVQRPGNTIYF. The CDR3, as DNA: TGTGCCAGCAGTTACTCTGGGGTCCAGCGTCCTGGAAACACCATATATTTT.

The chain recombines TRBV20-1 with TRBJ1-4; TRBD1 aligns across 8 bases. This CDR3 contains 14 residues. The V and J ends lost 3 bases and 8 bases, in that order; junction bases with no gene match: 8. In germline, CDR1 is DFQATT, CDR2 SNEGSKA (reference sequence). The CDR3 protein is CSASRTGLEEKLFF. The CDR3 DNA is TGCAGTGCTAGTCGGACAGGGCTCGAAGAAAAACTGTTTTTT.

On this clonotype itself: Since a much larger clone is just one base distant, this may be a read error. The J gene is TRBJ2-7, the V gene TRBV27; D is unresolved. V was shortened by 8 bases and J by 3 bases, with 8 bases between the two germline ends. This CDR3 is 11 amino acids long. Germline V gene lookup returns CDR1 MNHEY and CDR2 SMNVEV (reference sequence). The CDR3: CASGLNYEQYF. In DNA form, the CDR3 reads TGTGCCAGCGGCTTAAACTACGAGCAGTACTTC.

This clonotype has a handful of counts. The chain combines TRBV20-1 with TRBJ2-7; TRBD1 matches 8 bases. V lost 2 bases to trimming and J lost 4 bases; unmatched junction nucleotides: 7. Germline values: CDR1 DFQATT, CDR2 SNEGSKA (reference sequence). The CDR3 runs 14 residues. CDR3 nucleotide sequence: TGCAGTGCTAGAAATAACAGGGGGATATACGAGCAGTACTTC. Residues: CSARNNRGIYEQYF.

V is TRBV5-1 and J is TRBJ1-1; 10 bases fit TRBD1. The CDR3 consists of 14 residues. CDR1 is SGHRS, CDR2 YFSETQ, per germline. J lost 6 bases, V lost 3 bases, and 5 bases had no gene match. CDR3 sequence (DNA): TGCGCCAGCAGCTGGGGACAGGGGAGAGCTGAAGCTTTCTTT. This translates into CASSWGQGRAEAFF.

The chain couples TRBV7-3 to TRBJ2-3; D might be TRBD1 or TRBD2, each matching 5 bases. The CDR3 runs to 15 residues. Trimming left V 5 bases short and J 1 base short, with 13 bases between. Germline V gene sequence: CDR1 SGHTA, CDR2 FQGTGA. CDR3 in DNA: TGTGCCAGCAGCAGAACGGGGCTAGGCACAGATACGCAGTATTTT. Amino acid sequence: CASSRTGLGTDTQYF.

This clonotype was found a few times. The rearrangement links TRBV7-9 to TRBJ1-1; possibly TRBD1 for D (5 bases). CDR1 is SEHNR, CDR2 FQNEAQ, per germline (reference sequence). Trimming stripped 1 base from V and 3 bases from J, with 12 bases between. The CDR3 is 15 residues long. CDR3 residues: CASSLGRRGYTEAFF. The CDR3 nucleotides are TGTGCCAGCAGCTTAGGGAGGCGGGGGTACACTGAAGCTTTCTTT.

In this sample, this clonotype turned up many times. V and J are TRBV7-9 and TRBJ1-2, with D possibly being TRBD1 (6 bases). The germline gives CDR1 SEHNR, CDR2 FQNEAQ (reference sequence). V lost 5 bases and J lost 2, with 9 bases in between. CDR3 size: 13 residues. Here the CDR3 reads CASSVGTNYGYTF. CDR3 coding DNA: TGTGCCAGCAGCGTAGGGACAAACTATGGCTACACCTTC.

V gene TRBV14 combines with J gene TRBJ2-5; D is undetermined. TRBJ2-7 matches the DNA end more closely, so the J call is doubtful. Germline CDR1 and CDR2: SGHDN and FVKESK. The CDR3 loop spans 15 amino acids. CDR3 bases: TGTGCCAGCAGCCAAGAGTCTAGTAGGGTTTCCGAGCAGTACTTC. Translated, it gives CASSQESSRVSEQYF.

The chain carries TRBV28 and TRBJ1-1; D uncertain. Germline V gene lookup returns CDR1 MDHEN and CDR2 SYDVKM. With 1 base removed from V and 0 bases from J, the gap between germline ends came to 15 bases. CDR3 length: 17 amino acids. CDR3 protein: CASSLYRIRVMNTEAFF. The CDR3 coding sequence is TGTGCCAGCAGTTTATATAGGATACGGGTAATGAACACTGAAGCTTTCTTT.

The chain is built from TRBV20-1 and TRBJ2-7; D is undetermined. CDR3 size: 13 residues. Germline-derived CDR1 and CDR2 are DFQATT and SNEGSKA (reference sequence). Trimming pared 2 bases from V and 2 bases from J, leaving 10 bases between. The CDR3 DNA reads TGCAGTGCTAGATCCTTCTCAACCTACGAGCAGTACTTC. Its protein is CSARSFSTYEQYF.

A few counts support this clonotype. CDR3 region: CATSRDDRVYEQYF. The DNA of the CDR3 is TGTGCCACCAGCAGAGACGACAGGGTCTACGAGCAGTACTTC. The J gene is TRBJ2-4, the V gene TRBV15; 7 positions agree with TRBD1. The J call may be wrong; the DNA end is better matched by TRBJ2-7. The CDR3 has 14 residues. Germline loops: CDR1 LNHNV, CDR2 YYDKDF (reference sequence).

This clonotype has just one count. A junction boundary mismatches the germline segment, possibly from a read error. The rearrangement joins TRBV7-2 to TRBJ2-5, with D perhaps matching TRBD1 (6 bases). In germline, CDR1 is SGHTA, CDR2 FQGNSA. CDR3 length: 14 residues. This CDR3 reads CASSSQGHQETQHF. CDR3 DNA: TGTGCCAGCAGCTCACAGGGCCACCAAGAGACCCAGCACTTC.

V and J are TRBV14 and TRBJ2-4; D perhaps matches TRBD1 (5 bases). Germline CDR1 reads SGHDN; CDR2 reads FVKESK. Trimming cost V 3 bases and J 8 bases, with 14 bases left between them. This CDR3 region has 14 residues. The CDR3 is CASSQGKGFDIQYF. DNA of the CDR3: TGTGCCAGCAGCCAGGGGAAGGGGTTTGACATTCAGTACTTC.

This chain joins TRBV2 and TRBJ1-6; D may be TRBD1 (5 bases). This CDR3 comprises 14 residues. The V gene's germline CDR1 is SNHLY and CDR2 FYNNEI. Between the trimmed V and J ends, which lost 4 bases and 3 bases, there was a span of 7 bases. In nucleotides, the CDR3 is TGTGCCAGCAGTGTAGGGGTCTATAATTCACCCCTCCACTTT. Its protein is CASSVGVYNSPLHF.

The chain combines TRBV2 with TRBJ2-1, with 8 nucleotides matching TRBD2. From germline, CDR1 is SNHLY and CDR2 FYNNEI. The CDR3 totals 15 residues. V was clipped by 5 bases and J by 4 bases; unmatched bases: 7. As DNA, the CDR3 is TGTGCCAGCAGTTCGAGCGGGGGCCGTTACAATGAGCAGTTCTTC. It is translated as CASSSSGGRYNEQFF. The whole variable domain, remainder taken from reference TRBV2 and TRBJ2-1, is EPEVTQTPSHQVTQMGQEVILRCVPISNHLYFYWYRQILGQKVEFLVSFYNNEISEKSEIFDDQFSVERPDGSNFTLKIRSTKLEDSAMYFCASSSSGGRYNEQFFGPGTRLTVL.

This clonotype was found many times. CDR3: CASSLYDRGDEQYF. CDR3 nucleotides: TGCGCCAGCAGCTTGTATGACAGGGGAGACGAGCAGTACTTC. This chain uses TRBV5-1 with TRBJ2-7; 8 nucleotides align to TRBD1. The trim removed 1 base at V and 5 bases at J, leaving 5 bases unmatched. The CDR3 contains 14 residues. Germline CDR1 SGHRS, CDR2 YFSETQ.

Regarding this clonotype: A much bigger clone sits one base away, suggesting this may be a read error. This chain joins TRBV14 and TRBJ2-7; 8 nucleotides match TRBD1. CDR1 is SGHDN and CDR2 is FVKESK in the germline V gene. This CDR3 is built from 16 residues. The CDR3, as DNA: TGTGCCCGCAGCCGAAAGAAGGGACAGGATGGGTACGAGCAGTACTTC. Its translation is CARSRKKGQDGYEQYF.

This clonotype was seen only a few times. The J gene is TRBJ1-2, the V gene TRBV20-1; D gene uncertain. CDR3 length equals 16 residues. CDR1 DFQATT and CDR2 SNEGSKA come from the germline V gene (reference sequence). Trimming pared 4 bases from V and 4 bases from J, leaving 22 bases between. The CDR3 reads CSAITPGTSFGYGYTF. The CDR3 DNA is TGCAGTGCTATCACGCCGGGTACTTCTTTTGGCTATGGCTACACCTTC.

The sample holds a few counts of this clonotype. The chain is built from TRBV18 and TRBJ2-7; tentative D call: TRBD1 (6 bases). V dropped 4 bases and J dropped 0 bases, with 10 bases sitting between them. Germline values: CDR1 KGHSH, CDR2 LQKENI. The CDR3 totals 14 residues. CDR3 protein: CASSQDSYSYEQYF. The CDR3 nucleotides are TGTGCCAGCTCACAGGACAGTTACTCCTACGAGCAGTACTTC.

This sequence joins TRBV7-6 and TRBJ2-5; 7 bases align to TRBD1. Per germline, CDR1 SGHVS and CDR2 FNYEAQ. Germline trimming cut 1 base from V and 2 bases from J; bases unmatched to any gene: 10. The length of the CDR3 is 17 residues. The CDR3 DNA reads TGTGCCAGCAGCTTAGAGGTACACAGGGGTCTACAAGAGACCCAGTACTTC. Amino acids: CASSLEVHRGLQETQYF.

The chain combines TRBV4-1 with TRBJ2-7; no firm D call. Germline V CDR1 and CDR2: MGHRA, YSYEKL. V was trimmed by 6 bases and J by 5 bases, leaving 14 bases between them. This CDR3 has 13 residues. Here the CDR3 reads CASSKGGLDEQYF. The DNA of the CDR3 is TGCGCCAGCAGTAAGGGTGGGCTCGACGAGCAGTACTTC.